This TCR beta chain derives from a study of blood T cells in healthy people across ages. Study conclusions and caveats: It was held that the diversity estimates obtained from one million T cells were underestimates. Naive and antigen-experienced cells could not be conclusively compared, given unsorted PBMCs.

This clonotype has just a few counts. As yet, its antigen is unknown. Primed by a sample-barcoded 5' primer and a J-beta primer mix, a second PCR proceeded for about 6 to 11 cycles. Using its own MiXCR run on the 5' RACE reads, TCRdb lists one record per CDR3 protein. The sample lists 700,000 to 1,000,000 distinct CDR3 sequences; roughly 44% were seen once. Trimming shortened V by 4 bases and J by 4 bases, and 17 bases separated the two germline ends. There are 16 residues in the CDR3. The germline gives CDR1 MGHRA, CDR2 YSYEKL. The specimen was blood. The TCR was taken from a man aged 55 to 70 in good health. This chain links TRBV4-1 with TRBJ2-1; either TRBD1 or TRBD2 may fit D (7 bases each). CDR3 sequence: CASSPRGDRSYNEQFF. In nucleotides, the CDR3 is TGCGCCAGCAGCCCTCGGGGGGACAGATCGTACAATGAGCAGTTCTTC.